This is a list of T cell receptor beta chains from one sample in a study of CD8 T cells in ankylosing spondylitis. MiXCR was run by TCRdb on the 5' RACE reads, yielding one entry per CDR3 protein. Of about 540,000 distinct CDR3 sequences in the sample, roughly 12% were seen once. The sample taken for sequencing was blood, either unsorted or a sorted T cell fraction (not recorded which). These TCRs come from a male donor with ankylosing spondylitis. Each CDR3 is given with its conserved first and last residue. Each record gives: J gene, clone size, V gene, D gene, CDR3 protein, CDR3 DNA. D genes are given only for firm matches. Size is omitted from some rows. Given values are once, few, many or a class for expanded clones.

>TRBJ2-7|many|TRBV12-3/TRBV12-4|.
CASSLAPGYSYEQYF
TGTGCCAGCAGTTTAGCGCCGGGGTACTCCTACGAGCAGTACTTC
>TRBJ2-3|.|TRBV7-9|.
CASSFTGAPTDTQYF
TGTGCCAGCAGCTTTACAGGAGCCCCCACAGATACGCAGTATTTT
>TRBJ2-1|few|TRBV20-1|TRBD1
CSAYLVGQGAYNEQFF
TGCAGTGCGTACCTCGTTGGACAGGGCGCCTACAATGAGCAGTTCTTC
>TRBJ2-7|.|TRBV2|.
CASKLGPGGRSYEQYF
TGTGCCAGCAAACTAGGTCCTGGCGGAAGATCCTACGAGCAGTACTTC
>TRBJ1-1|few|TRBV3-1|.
CASSQDSREAFF
TGTGCCAGCAGCCAAGATAGCAGAGAAGCTTTCTTT
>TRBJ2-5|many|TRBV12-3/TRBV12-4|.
CASSYRAKRTQYF
TGTGCCAGCAGTTACAGGGCTAAGAGGACCCAGTACTTC
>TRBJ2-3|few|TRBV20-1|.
CSAPPWGDSTDTQYF
TGCAGTGCTCCTCCCTGGGGGGATAGCACAGATACGCAGTATTTT
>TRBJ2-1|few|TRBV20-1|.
CSARAAIADRYNEQFF
TGCAGTGCTAGAGCCGCCATAGCGGACCGCTACAATGAGCAGTTCTTC
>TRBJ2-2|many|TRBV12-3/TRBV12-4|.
CASSQGPPGELFF
TGTGCCAGCAGCCAAGGTCCCCCCGGGGAGCTGTTTTTT
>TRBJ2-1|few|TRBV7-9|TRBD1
CASSFHAGQGAGRFF
TGTGCCAGCAGCTTTCATGCGGGACAGGGGGCAGGAAGGTTCTTC
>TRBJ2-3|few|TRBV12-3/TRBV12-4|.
CASKNYGGTDTQYF
TGTGCCAGCAAAAACTACGGGGGTACAGATACGCAGTATTTT
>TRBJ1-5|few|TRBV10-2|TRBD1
CASSGGGLSQPQHF
TGCGCCAGCAGTGGAGGGGGCTTAAGTCAGCCCCAGCATTTT
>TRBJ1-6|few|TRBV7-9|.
CASSLDLLVSPLHF
TGTGCCAGCAGCTTAGATCTCCTGGTCTCACCCCTCCACTTT
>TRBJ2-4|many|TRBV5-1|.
CASSLVGEVFGKNIQYF
TGCGCCAGCAGCTTGGTGGGGGAGGTTTTCGGCAAAAACATTCAGTACTTC
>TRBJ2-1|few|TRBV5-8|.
CASSSRSRYYNEQFF
TGTGCCAGCAGCTCCCGGTCGCGCTACTACAATGAGCAGTTCTTC
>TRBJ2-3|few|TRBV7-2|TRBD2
CASSFSSGDTQYF
TGTGCCAGCAGCTTCTCTAGCGGTGATACGCAGTATTTT
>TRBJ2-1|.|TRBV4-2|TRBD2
CASSQEWREMGYEQFF
TGTGCCAGCAGCCAAGAATGGCGGGAGATGGGGTATGAGCAGTTCTTC
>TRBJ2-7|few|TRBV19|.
CASSIEGRFYEQYF
TGTGCCAGTAGTATAGAGGGAAGATTCTACGAGCAGTACTTC
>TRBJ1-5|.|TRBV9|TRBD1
CASSAGGGQPQHF
TGTGCCAGCAGCGCAGGGGGGGGTCAGCCCCAGCATTTT
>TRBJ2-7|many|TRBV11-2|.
CASSLDKNYEQYF
TGTGCCAGCAGCTTAGATAAGAATTACGAGCAGTACTTC
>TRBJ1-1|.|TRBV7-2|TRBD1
CASSSSDRWKTEAFF
TGTGCCAGCAGCTCCTCGGACAGGTGGAAAACTGAAGCTTTCTTT